This T cell receptor (beta chain) is from a study of T cell responses to AZD1222 COVID-19 vaccine (dated by TCRdb to about 2021). Looking at the study overall: TCR sequencing covered fewer than 250 trial participants: 200 to 220 given two doses of AZD1222 and 26 given two doses of MenACWY control vaccine. Trial participants were enrolled by age into subgroups of 18-55, 56-69 and 70-plus years, and roughly 160, 29 and 62 TCR-sequenced participants, respectively, were included in these subgroups.

This clone was counted between two and nine times. Its antigen target is currently unknown. Base qualities are not at hand, and no much larger clone is one base apart. The CDR3 regions of human TCRbeta chains were analyzed by immunosequencing. The authors processed their data as follows. Repertoire TCRs were matched against a reference library of SARS-CoV-2-specific TCRs generated with the MIRA antigen-specificity platform. Breadth was defined as the fraction of unique TCRs that were SARS-CoV-2-associated. Depth was defined as the fraction of total T cells that were SARS-CoV-2-associated. Using the MIRA data, each spike-specific TCR was mapped to the spike region that the TCR reacts to and placed in a CD4 or CD8 class. Log10-transformed breadth and depth values were compared by one-way ANOVA with Sidak's multiple comparisons tests. As stored in TCRdb, this immuneACCESS dataset retains in-frame rearrangements with V and J assigned. A fraction of the clones does not appear; measured against another copy, unresolved V genes explain less than half of the discrepancy, and the remainder lacks a known reason. That table furnishes V, J and clone size, whereas the DNA furnished D and trimming. Across this sample there are 70,000 to 100,000 clones, with 92% seen only once. The ten largest clonotypes hold 3.1% of the sample.

V loses 3 bases, J loses 5 bases, and the germline ends lie 13 bases apart. Reading from cysteine to phenylalanine, the CDR3 counts 15 amino acids. Only CDR3 DNA remains: 45 bases, in frame from the first base. CDR1 and CDR2 (LGHNA, YSLEER) derive from the germline V gene. What the study reported, not specific to this receptor: Most participants were white British and females outnumbered males, and the authors suggested that clonal diversity may have been underestimated. Vaccine-associated CD4 TCRs spanned the whole spike protein, with dominant responses in regions 160-218 and 743-854. After two AZD1222 doses, both the breadth and the depth of spike-specific TCRs were significantly higher than at day 0 and than in MenACWY recipients. Because no day 14 peak-response samples were available, the repertoires could be characterized only after the peak T cell response. Reportedly, almost half of the unique spike-specific TCRs recognized epitopes lying outside the regions that are mutated in the B.1.351 and B.1.1.7 variants. The 56-69-year group was small, and its depth increase did not reach significance, likely because of low power. Conclusions about previously exposed vaccinees were limited because only six AZD1222 recipients were SARS-CoV-2 seropositive at baseline.

The sample's time point label, decoded: about 28 days (+/-7) after the second vaccine dose. Because spike-specific TCR depth and breadth did not differ between the two schedules, AZD1222 recipients who got a second dose at roughly 4 weeks were pooled with those who got a second dose at roughly 12 weeks. Vaccinee samples came from UK trials COV001 and COV002, including a single-blind randomized controlled phase 2/3 trial of AZD1222 (ChAdOx1 nCoV-19) in healthy adults. For TCRbeta chain sequencing, PBMC samples were collected from trial participants at day 0 and at day 28 after the second dose. Sequencing used peripheral blood, obtained 28 days after the second AZD1222 dose. This receptor was obtained from an adult who received the AZD1222 COVID-19 vaccine. The rearrangement combines TRBV4-3 with TRBJ1-4, with the D gene not clear enough to name. This receptor carries the CDR3 CASSQIRVTNEKLFF. The DNA sequence follows: TGCGCCAGCAGCCAGATCCGGGTGACAAATGAAAAACTGTTTTTT.